This TCR beta chain was identified during a study of blood T cell repertoires in COVID-19. Whole-study context: T cells, B-cell-depleted T cells, or PBMCs provided the cDNA or gDNA that served as material.

After removal of 0 bases from V and 3 bases from J, the junction contained 9 bases not matched to a gene. CDR1 is LGHNA and CDR2 is YNFKEQ in the germline V gene. The CDR3 runs 17 residues. The table came from immunoSEQ multiplex PCR; TCRdb's copy has only in-frame clones and leaves some out. The profile shows some 400,000 clones, roughly 91% of them singletons. Residents of around 24 US areas, aged about 18 to 95 years, made up the participants. Participants were placed into cohorts based on the clinical history they reported. Two negative PCRs, clearance, or symptom resolution characterized the recovered Cohort 3 donors.

Material for sequencing was PBMCs or T cells enriched from blood (not recorded which). The receptor was isolated from a woman in her twenties or thirties who had recovered from COVID-19. This chain links TRBV4-2 with TRBJ2-5; 8 bases fit TRBD2. CDR3 DNA sequence: TGTGCCAGCAGCCAAGATTGGATCGGGGGGGTTAAAGAGACCCAGTACTTC. It codes for CASSQDWIGGVKETQYF.